Listed below are T cell receptor beta chains from one sample, sequenced in a study of tumor-infiltrating lymphocytes in localized non-small cell lung cancer. Assay: immunoSEQ multiplex PCR; the TCRdb copy retains only in-frame clones and omits some. The table records more than 9,000 clones, about three fifths of them present only once. Sequenced input: lung tumor tissue. All receptors derive from a human donor with non-small cell lung cancer. The CDR3 runs from the conserved cysteine through the conserved F or W. Each record gives: V gene, clone size, J gene, D gene, CDR3 DNA, CDR3 protein. The D gene is left open where the match is weak. Size values are once, few and many counts, or a class for expanded clones, and some rows have none.

TRBV5-5,.,TRBJ1-6,.,TGTGCCAGCAGCTTGGCCACTAGGGTAGGGGATTCACCCCTCCACTTT,CASSLATRVGDSPLHF
TRBV5-8,.,TRBJ1-2,.,TGTGCCAGCAGGTACAGGGCGTTAAACTATGGCTACACCTTC,CASRYRALNYGYTF
TRBV7-2,medium-sized,TRBJ2-7,TRBD1,TGTGCCAGCGGGCAGGGGGTAGGGGAGCAGTACTTC,CASGQGVGEQYF
TRBV7-6,medium-sized,TRBJ2-2,TRBD2,TGTGCCAGCAGCTTAGGTGGCGGGGGGGCCCGTATCGGGGAGCTGTTTTTT,CASSLGGGGARIGELFF
TRBV27,.,TRBJ2-5,TRBD2,TGTGCCAGCAGATCCAGCGGGAGGGGAGAGACCCAGTACTTC,CASRSSGRGETQYF
TRBV9,.,TRBJ1-5,.,TGTGCCAGCAGCGTAGGAGATTCTCAGCCCCAGCATTTT,CASSVGDSQPQHF
TRBV6-6,few,TRBJ1-6,.,TGTGCCAGCAGTTACGACAGCTATTCACCCCTCCACTTT,CASSYDSYSPLHF
TRBV19,.,TRBJ2-3,TRBD2,TGTGCCAGTGGGAGACTAGCGGCTAGCACAGATACGCAGTATTTT,CASGRLAASTDTQYF
TRBV6-1,few,TRBJ2-4,TRBD2,TGTGCCAGCAGTTCCCGGGGGGGAAACATTCAGTACTTC,CASSSRGGNIQYF
TRBV6-1,.,TRBJ2-5,.,TGTGCCAGCACTTGGACATCCCAAGAGACCCAGTACTTC,CASTWTSQETQYF
TRBV5-4,.,TRBJ1-2,.,TGTGCCAGCAGCTTGAGCGTTACAGGGATGGGTGGCTACACCTTC,CASSLSVTGMGGYTF
TRBV7-9,once,TRBJ2-1,.,TGTGCCAGCAGCAAAGGGTCCAGTCGGGGGTTCTTC,CASSKGSSRGFF